This T cell receptor beta chain is drawn from a study of graft-versus-host responses after intestinal transplantation. Repertoires were generated with immunoSEQ multiplex PCR, while TCRdb's copy carries only in-frame clones and drops some. The sample lists around 96,000 clones, over 75% seen once, with roughly 15% in the top ten. Unmatched junction bases numbered 9, after V lost 7 bases and J lost 2 bases. CDR3 size: 16 residues. CDR1 is SEHNR and CDR2 is FQNEAQ in the germline V gene (reference sequence). The material sequenced was PBMCs, taken around 68 weeks after intestinal transplant. The receptor comes from a human patient who received an intestinal transplant, so some T cells may come from the graft donor. This chain connects TRBV7-9 to TRBJ1-3, with TRBD1 matching over 9 bases. The CDR3 spells CASTDRGTSAGNTIYF. The DNA of the CDR3 is TGTGCCAGCACCGACAGGGGGACGAGCGCTGGAAACACCATATATTTT.